This section outlines one T cell receptor beta chain sequence together with its context. Its matching antigen is unknown. This entry is derived from a study of T cell responses to AZD1222 COVID-19 vaccine. Whole-study findings and limits: In a largely white British group with more females than males, clonal diversity was possibly underestimated. The study found vaccine-associated CD4 TCRs spanning spike, dominant at 160-218 and 743-854.

CDR1 and CDR2 from the germline V gene are MNHEY and SMNVEV (reference sequence). CDR3 size: 13 residues. The germline V and J ends were trimmed by 3 bases and 1 base, with 3 bases remaining between them. Sequencing was performed with immunoSEQ multiplex PCR; in TCRdb, only in-frame clones are kept and a portion is missing. Of 110,000 or so clones listed, roughly nine tenths were seen once; the top ten hold approximately 4.5%. The starting material was peripheral blood, obtained on day 0 of AZD1222 vaccination. This rearrangement joins TRBV27 to TRBJ2-2, with D unresolved. The TCR comes from an adult in good health. The CDR3 DNA follows: TGTGCCAGCAGTTTTCAGAACACCGGGGAGCTGTTTTTT. It encodes CASSFQNTGELFF.